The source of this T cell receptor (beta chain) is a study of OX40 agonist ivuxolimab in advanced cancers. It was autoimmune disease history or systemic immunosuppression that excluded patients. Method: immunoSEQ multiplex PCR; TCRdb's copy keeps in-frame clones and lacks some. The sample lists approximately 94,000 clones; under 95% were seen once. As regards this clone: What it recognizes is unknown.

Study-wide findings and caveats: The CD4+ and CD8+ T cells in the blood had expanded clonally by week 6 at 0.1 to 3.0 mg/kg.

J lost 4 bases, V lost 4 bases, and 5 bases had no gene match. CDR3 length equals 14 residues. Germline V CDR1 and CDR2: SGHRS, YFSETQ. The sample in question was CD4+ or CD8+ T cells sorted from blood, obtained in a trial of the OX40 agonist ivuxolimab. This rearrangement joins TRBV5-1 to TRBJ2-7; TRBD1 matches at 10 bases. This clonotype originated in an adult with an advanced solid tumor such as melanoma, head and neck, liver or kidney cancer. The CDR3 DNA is TGCGCCAGCAGCAACGGACAGGGGGGTTACGAGCAGTACTTC. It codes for CASSNGQGGYEQYF.